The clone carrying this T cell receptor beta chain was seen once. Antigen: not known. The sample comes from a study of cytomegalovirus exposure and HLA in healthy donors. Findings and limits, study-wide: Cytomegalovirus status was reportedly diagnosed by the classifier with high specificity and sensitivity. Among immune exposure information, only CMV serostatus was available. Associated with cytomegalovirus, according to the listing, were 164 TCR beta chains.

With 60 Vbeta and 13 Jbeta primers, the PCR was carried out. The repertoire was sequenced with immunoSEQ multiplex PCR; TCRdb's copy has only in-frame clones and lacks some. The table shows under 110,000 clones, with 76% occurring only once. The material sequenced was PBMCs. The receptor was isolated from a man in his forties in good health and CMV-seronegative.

CDR3 loop: CARSFNFSGNTIYF. In nucleotides, the CDR3 is TGTGCCAGAAGCTTCAACTTCTCTGGAAACACCATATATTTT. V gene TRBV5-3 combines with J gene TRBJ1-3; D gene unclear. TRBV5-3 falls under the ORF class, with uncertain function. Trimming took 2 bases from V and 0 from J, leaving 6 bases between them. CDR3 size: 14 residues.